The sequence of this T cell receptor beta chain was determined in a study of CD8 T cells in ankylosing spondylitis (dated by TCRdb to 2017 to 2019). About the investigation overall: The study profiled T cell receptor beta repertoires in healthy donors and ankylosing spondylitis patients to find disease-linked TCR variants. The full study cohort comprised about 25 ankylosing spondylitis patients and 85 to 120 healthy donors. Peripheral blood was sampled, and synovial fluid was also collected from ankylosing spondylitis patients.

Germline trimming: 3 bases from V, 1 base from J; junction bases outside gene matches: 12. The CDR3, from cysteine to phenylalanine, totals 18 residues. Only the CDR3 DNA stays, 54 bases, in frame from base 1. This clonotype was seen a few times. The antigen this receptor binds is unknown. No base qualities exist here, and no much larger clone lies one base off it. The sequencing machine was an Illumina HiSeq 2500. TCR beta libraries were prepared by quantitative 5'-RACE with molecular barcodes. On the authors' methods: To identify disease-linked TCR variants, a new computational method was used, one built on a probabilistic model of VDJ rearrangement. Using fastp at Q25 and MiXCR, TCRdb reprocessed the public reads and kept productive beta chains. Rows matching on CDR3 protein sequence are summarized as one entry with the most common DNA and genes. These V and J calls are TCRdb output, not the study's own analysis. Across this sample there are more than 95,000 distinct CDR3 sequences, with 8% to 10% seen only once. The ten biggest clones cover roughly 9.9% of the sample.

General conclusions and limits of the study: A TCR beta motif made up of roughly eight highly homologous amino acid variants appeared to be characteristic of blood from ankylosing spondylitis patients. Some motif variants were previously reported in synovial fluid and blood of reactive arthritis patients, suggesting common disease-initiation mechanisms. The disease-linked clones were reported as significantly enriched in matched synovial fluid samples from ankylosing spondylitis patients. A CD8+ phenotype was shown by the disease-linked clones, which were found at relatively low frequencies in peripheral blood.

Recombination connected TRBV12-3 or TRBV12-4 to TRBJ2-4, with 7 bases in between that match TRBD2. The origin of this receptor is a male donor with ankylosing spondylitis or in good health (not recorded which). The sample consisted of blood, either unsorted or a sorted T cell fraction (not recorded which). The CDR3 is CASSFSAGVPGAKNIQYF. The DNA is as follows: TGTGCCAGCAGTTTCAGCGCGGGAGTCCCAGGCGCCAAAAACATTCAGTACTTC.